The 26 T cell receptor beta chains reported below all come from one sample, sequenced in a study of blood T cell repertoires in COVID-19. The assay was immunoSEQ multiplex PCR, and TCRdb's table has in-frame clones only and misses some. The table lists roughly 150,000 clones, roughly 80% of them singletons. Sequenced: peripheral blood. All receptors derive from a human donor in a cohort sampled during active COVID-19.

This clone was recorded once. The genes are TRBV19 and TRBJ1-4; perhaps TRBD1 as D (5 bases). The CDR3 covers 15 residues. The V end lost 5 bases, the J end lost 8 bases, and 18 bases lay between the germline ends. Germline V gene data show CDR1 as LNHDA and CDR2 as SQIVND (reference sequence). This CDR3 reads CASSPGLTFGEKLFF. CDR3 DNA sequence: TGTGCCAGTAGTCCAGGGCTCACGTTCGGGGAAAAACTGTTTTTT.

The CDR3, as DNA: TGTGCCAGCAGCTTGAACAGGGATAATTCACCCCTCCACTTT. It yields the protein CASSLNRDNSPLHF. This chain uses TRBV5-6 with TRBJ1-6; a possible D gene is TRBD1 (6 bases). This CDR3 contains 14 residues. Trimming took off 1 base at V and 5 bases at J, with 7 bases between the two ends. The V gene's germline CDR1 is SGHDT and CDR2 YYEEEE.

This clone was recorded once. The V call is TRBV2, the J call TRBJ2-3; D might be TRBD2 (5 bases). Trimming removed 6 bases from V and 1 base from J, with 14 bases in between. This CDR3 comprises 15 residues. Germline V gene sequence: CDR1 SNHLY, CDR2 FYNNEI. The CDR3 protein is CASSARVGGTDTQYF. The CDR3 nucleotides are TGTGCCAGCAGCGCCCGGGTCGGGGGCACAGATACGCAGTATTTT.

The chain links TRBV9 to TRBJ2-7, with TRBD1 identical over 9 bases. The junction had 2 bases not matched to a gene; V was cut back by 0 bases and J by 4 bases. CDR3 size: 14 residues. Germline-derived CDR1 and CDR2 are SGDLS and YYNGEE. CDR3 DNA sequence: TGTGCCAGCAGCGTAGGACAGGGGGGTTACGAGCAGTACTTC. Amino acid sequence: CASSVGQGGYEQYF.

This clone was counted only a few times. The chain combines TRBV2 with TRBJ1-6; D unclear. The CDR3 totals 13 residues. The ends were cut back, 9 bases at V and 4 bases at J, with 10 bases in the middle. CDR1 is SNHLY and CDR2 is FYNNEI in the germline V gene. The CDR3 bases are TGTGCCAGTATCCGGGATTATAATTCACCCCTCCACTTT. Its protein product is CASIRDYNSPLHF.

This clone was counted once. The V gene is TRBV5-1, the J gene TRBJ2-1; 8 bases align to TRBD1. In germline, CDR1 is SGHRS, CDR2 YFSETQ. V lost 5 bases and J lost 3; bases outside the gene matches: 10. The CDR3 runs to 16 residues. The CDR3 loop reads CASSSGGLGFYNEQFF. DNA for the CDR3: TGCGCCAGCAGTTCAGGGGGCCTAGGATTCTACAATGAGCAGTTCTTC.

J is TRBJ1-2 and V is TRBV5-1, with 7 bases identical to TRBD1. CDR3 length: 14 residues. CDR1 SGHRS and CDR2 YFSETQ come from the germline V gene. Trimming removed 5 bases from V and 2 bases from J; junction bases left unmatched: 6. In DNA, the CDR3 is TGCGCCAGCAGATCGGGACAGTCGAACTATGGCTACACCTTC. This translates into CASRSGQSNYGYTF.

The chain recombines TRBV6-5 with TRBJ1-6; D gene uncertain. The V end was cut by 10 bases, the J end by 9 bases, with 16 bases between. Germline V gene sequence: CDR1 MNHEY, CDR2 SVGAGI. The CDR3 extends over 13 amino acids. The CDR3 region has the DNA TGTGCCACCAGGCCCAGCAGCGGTTCACCCCTCCACTTT. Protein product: CATRPSSGSPLHF.

The DNA of the CDR3 is TGTGCCAGCAGCCCTCAGGGAGGGGCGCCCCAGCATTTT. It encodes CASSPQGGAPQHF. The chain couples TRBV5-6 to TRBJ1-5; D perhaps matches TRBD1 (5 bases). The CDR3 has 13 residues. Germline lookup yields CDR1 SGHDT and CDR2 YYEEEE. V was trimmed by 4 bases and J by 9 bases, leaving 14 bases between them.

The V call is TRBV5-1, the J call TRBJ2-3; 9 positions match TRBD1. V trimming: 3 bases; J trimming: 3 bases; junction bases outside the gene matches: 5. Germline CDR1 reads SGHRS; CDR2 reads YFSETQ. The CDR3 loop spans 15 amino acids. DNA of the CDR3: TGCGCCAGCAGCTCGGGACAGGGATGGACAGATACGCAGTATTTT. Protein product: CASSSGQGWTDTQYF.

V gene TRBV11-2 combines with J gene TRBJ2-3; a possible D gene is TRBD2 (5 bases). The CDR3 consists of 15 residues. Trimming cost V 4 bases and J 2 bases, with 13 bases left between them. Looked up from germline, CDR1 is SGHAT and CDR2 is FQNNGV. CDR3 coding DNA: TGTGCCAGCAGCTCCACCGGACTTATCACAGATACGCAGTATTTT. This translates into CASSSTGLITDTQYF.

The DNA of the CDR3 is TGTGCCAGCAGTTTAGGAGGCCCCTACGAGCAGTACTTC. This gives the protein CASSLGGPYEQYF. The chain has TRBV27 and TRBJ2-7, with a possible D match to TRBD2 (5 bases). This CDR3 is built from 13 residues. Looked up from germline, CDR1 is MNHEY and CDR2 is SMNVEV (reference sequence). Trimming pared 2 bases from V and 2 bases from J, leaving 7 bases between.

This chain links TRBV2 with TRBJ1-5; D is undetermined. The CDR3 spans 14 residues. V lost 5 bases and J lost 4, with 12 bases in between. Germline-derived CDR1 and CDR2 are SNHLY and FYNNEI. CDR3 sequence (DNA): TGTGCCAGCAGTACTCTCGCTATAAATCAGCCCCAGCATTTT. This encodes CASSTLAINQPQHF.

The CDR3 DNA sequence: TGTGCCACTCATGACAGGGGTTTCACAGATACGCAGTATTTT. Translated, it gives CATHDRGFTDTQYF. The V call is TRBV2, the J call TRBJ2-3, with 8 bases matching TRBD1. The junction had 8 bases not matched to a gene; V was cut back by 10 bases and J by 2 bases. The CDR3 runs 14 residues. Germline V gives CDR1 SNHLY, CDR2 FYNNEI.

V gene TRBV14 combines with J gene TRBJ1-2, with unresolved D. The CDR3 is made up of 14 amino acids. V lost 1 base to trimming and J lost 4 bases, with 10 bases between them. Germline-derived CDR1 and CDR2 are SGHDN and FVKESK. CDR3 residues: CASSQAPGAYGYTF. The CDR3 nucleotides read TGTGCCAGCAGCCAAGCCCCGGGTGCCTATGGCTACACCTTC.

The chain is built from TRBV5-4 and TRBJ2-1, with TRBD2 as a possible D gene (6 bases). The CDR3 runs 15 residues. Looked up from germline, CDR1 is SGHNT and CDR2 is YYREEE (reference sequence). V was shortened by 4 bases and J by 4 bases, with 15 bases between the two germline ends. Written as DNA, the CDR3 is TGTGCCAGCAGCGTGTTAGCGGTGAATTACAATGAGCAGTTCTTC. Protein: CASSVLAVNYNEQFF.

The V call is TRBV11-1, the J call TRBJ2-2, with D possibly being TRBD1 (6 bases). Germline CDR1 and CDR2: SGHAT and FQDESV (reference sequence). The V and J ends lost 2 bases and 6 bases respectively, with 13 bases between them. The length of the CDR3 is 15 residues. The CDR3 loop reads CASSLRKGVAGELFF. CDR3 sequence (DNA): TGTGCCAGCAGCTTACGAAAGGGGGTGGCCGGGGAGCTGTTTTTT.

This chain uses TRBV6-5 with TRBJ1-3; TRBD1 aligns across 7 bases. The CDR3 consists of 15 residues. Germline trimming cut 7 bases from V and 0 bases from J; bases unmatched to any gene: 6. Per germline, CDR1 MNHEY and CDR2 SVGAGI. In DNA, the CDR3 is TGTGCCAGCAAGGACAGGACCCTCTCTGGAAACACCATATATTTT. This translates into CASKDRTLSGNTIYF.

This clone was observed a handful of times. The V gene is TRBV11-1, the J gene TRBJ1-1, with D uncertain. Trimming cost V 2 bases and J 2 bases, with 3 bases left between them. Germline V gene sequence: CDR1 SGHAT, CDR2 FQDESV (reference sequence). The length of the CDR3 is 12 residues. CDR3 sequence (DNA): TGTGCCAGCAGCTTACTTAACACTGAAGCTTTCTTT. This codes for CASSLLNTEAFF.

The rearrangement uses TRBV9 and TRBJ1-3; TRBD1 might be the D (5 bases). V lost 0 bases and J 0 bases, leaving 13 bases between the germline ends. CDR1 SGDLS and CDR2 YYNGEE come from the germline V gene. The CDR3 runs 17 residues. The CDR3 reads CASSVEQATFSGNTIYF. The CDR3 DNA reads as TGTGCCAGCAGCGTAGAACAGGCAACTTTCTCTGGAAACACCATATATTTT.

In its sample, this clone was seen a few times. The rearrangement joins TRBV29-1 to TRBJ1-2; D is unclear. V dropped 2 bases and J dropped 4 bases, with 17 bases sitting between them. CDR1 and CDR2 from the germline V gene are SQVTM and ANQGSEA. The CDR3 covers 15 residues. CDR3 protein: CSVEPREAVGYGYTF. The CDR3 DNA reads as TGCAGCGTTGAACCCCGGGAGGCAGTTGGCTATGGCTACACCTTC.

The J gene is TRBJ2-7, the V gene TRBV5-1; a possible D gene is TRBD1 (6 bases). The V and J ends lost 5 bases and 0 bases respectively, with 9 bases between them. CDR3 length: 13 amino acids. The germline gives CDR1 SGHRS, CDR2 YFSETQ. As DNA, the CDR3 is TGCGCCAGCAGGGACAGCTTCTCCTACGAGCAGTACTTC. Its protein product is CASRDSFSYEQYF. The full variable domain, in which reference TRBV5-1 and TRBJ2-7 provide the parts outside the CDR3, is KAGVTQTPRYLIKTRGQQVTLSCSPISGHRSVSWYQQTPGQGLQFLFEYFSETQRNKGNFPGRFSGRQFSNSRSEMNVSTLELGDSALYLCASRDSFSYEQYFGPGTRLTVT.

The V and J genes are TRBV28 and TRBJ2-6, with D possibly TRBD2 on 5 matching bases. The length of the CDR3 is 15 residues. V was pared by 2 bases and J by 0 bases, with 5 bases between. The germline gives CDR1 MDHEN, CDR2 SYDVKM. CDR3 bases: TGTGCCAGCAGTTTAGCGGGCTCTGGGGCCAACGTCCTGACTTTC. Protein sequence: CASSLAGSGANVLTF.

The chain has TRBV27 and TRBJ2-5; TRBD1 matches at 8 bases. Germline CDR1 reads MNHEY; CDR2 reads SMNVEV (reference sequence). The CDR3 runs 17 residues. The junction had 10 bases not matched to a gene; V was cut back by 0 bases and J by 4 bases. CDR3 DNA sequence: TGTGCCAGCAGTTTATCGAGGGGGCAGGGGGCGCGAGAGACCCAGTACTTC. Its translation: CASSLSRGQGARETQYF.

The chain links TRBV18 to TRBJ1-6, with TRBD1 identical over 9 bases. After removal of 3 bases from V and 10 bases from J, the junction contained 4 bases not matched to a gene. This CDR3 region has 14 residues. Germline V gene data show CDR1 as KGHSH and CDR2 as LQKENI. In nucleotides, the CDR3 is TGTGCCAGCTCACCGGACAGGGGCGGATCACCCCTCCACTTT. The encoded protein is CASSPDRGGSPLHF.

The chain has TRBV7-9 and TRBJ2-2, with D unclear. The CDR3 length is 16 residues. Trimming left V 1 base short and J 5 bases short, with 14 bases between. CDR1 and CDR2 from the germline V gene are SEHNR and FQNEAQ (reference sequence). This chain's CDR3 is CASSLVFKENTGELFF. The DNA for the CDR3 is TGTGCCAGCAGCTTAGTTTTTAAGGAGAATACCGGGGAGCTGTTTTTT.